Listed here are 2 T cell receptor beta chains from one sample, sequenced in a study of Tregs in tolerant kidney transplant recipients. Assay: immunoSEQ multiplex PCR; the TCRdb copy retains only in-frame clones and omits some. This repertoire includes tens of thousands of clones. This sample comprised CD8+ T cells from blood, obtained before the transplant. These receptors were taken from a human donor who received a combined kidney and bone marrow transplant.

As concerns this clone: The CDR3 goes on 3 residues after the read ends, and that part is filled in from the germline J gene. The chain couples TRBV11-2 to TRBJ1-2; D is uncertain. The CDR3 spans 12 residues. With 3 bases removed from V and 3 bases from J, the gap between germline ends came to 5 bases. CDR1 SGHAT and CDR2 FQNNGV come from the germline V gene. CDR3 sequence: CASSLSYYGYTF. Incomplete CDR3 DNA: TGTGCCAGCAGCTTGTCCTACTATGGC.

On this clone: The read is 3 residues too short to cover the CDR3 end, so that end is filled in from the germline J gene. This chain connects TRBV29-1 to TRBJ2-7; D might be TRBD1 (6 bases). Trimming stripped 7 bases from V and 0 bases from J, with 13 bases between. This CDR3 has 13 amino acids. Per the germline V gene, CDR1 is SQVTM and CDR2 is ANQGSEA. The CDR3 bases that were read are TGCAGCGCCTGGACAGATAGCTCCTACGAG. Residues: CSAWTDSSYE. The CDR3 as a whole reads CSAWTDSSYEQYF.